A selection of T cell receptor beta chains follows, all from one sample in a study of T cells after yellow fever vaccination. TCRdb ran MiXCR on the 5' RACE reads and lists one entry per CDR3 protein. The data hold some 250,000 distinct CDR3 sequences, with more than 3.5% observed a single time. Sequences were derived from PBMCs, sampled 15 days after the yellow fever booster vaccination. These receptors were taken from a man aged 18 to 29 who received the YFV17D yellow fever vaccine. The conserved cysteine and the conserved F or W are not part of the CDR3 here. Not every row has a clone size; where given, it reads once, few, many or a size class.

j_call v_call clone_size cdr3_aa
TRBJ2-2 TRBV10-3 many AASGGGDTGELF
TRBJ1-3 TRBV6-5 many ASSYSTWGRNTIY
TRBJ2-1 TRBV10-1 many ASSEEGRGQF
TRBJ2-3 TRBV7-2 many ASSSGGGTDTQY
TRBJ1-1 TRBV25-1 few ASSEWGGPNTEAF
TRBJ1-1 TRBV19 few ATQDRQMNTEAF
TRBJ2-5 TRBV18 many ASSPKGLETQY
TRBJ1-3 TRBV12-3/TRBV12-4 many ASSSTQSGNTIY
TRBJ2-1 TRBV7-2 many ASSPEGQYNEQF
TRBJ2-5 TRBV10-3 many AISRQDGIEETQY
TRBJ2-1 TRBV6-2/TRBV6-3 many ASSYWGEQF
TRBJ2-1 TRBV29-1 many SVEAGLENEQF
TRBJ2-3 TRBV6-5 many ASSYSLASTDTQY
TRBJ1-2 TRBV7-2 many ASSRQGSNNYGYT
TRBJ2-7 TRBV29-1 many SVEGSDNSRDYEQY
TRBJ2-7 TRBV5-1 many ASSPGVTSTYEQY
TRBJ2-3 TRBV20-1 many SARAVERGGTDTQY
TRBJ2-6 TRBV3-1 many ASSQGALTANVLT
TRBJ2-3 TRBV7-2 NA ASSARQFPDTQY
TRBJ2-2 TRBV27 many ASSSGGTPNTGELF
TRBJ2-3 TRBV25-1 few ASSEYQGGTDTQY
TRBJ2-7 TRBV10-3 many AIKLSGGHYEQY
TRBJ1-2 TRBV5-6 many ASSSEVRYT
TRBJ1-5 TRBV7-2 many ASSLRGNQPQH
TRBJ1-2 TRBV7-9 many ASSPPLPRDRGSGYT
TRBJ1-1 TRBV7-3 many ASSLIPQDEAF
TRBJ1-6 TRBV7-2 many ASRGPENSPLH
TRBJ2-2 TRBV19 many ATSGTANTGELF
TRBJ1-5 TRBV18 many ASSTQGSNQPQH
TRBJ1-6 TRBV5-1 few ASSLLTTGGISPLH
TRBJ2-1 TRBV10-3 many AISQVRGTSSNEQF
TRBJ2-3 TRBV4-3 NA ASSQDIPTGVRRDTQY
TRBJ1-4 TRBV12-3/TRBV12-4 many ASSPGTGVF
TRBJ1-2 TRBV9 few ASSVAVPGGDNYGYT
TRBJ1-1 TRBV6-2/TRBV6-3 many ASSFHRANTEAF
TRBJ2-1 TRBV6-6 many AIAGGGVWEQF
TRBJ1-1 TRBV12-3/TRBV12-4 many ASSSSGGNTEAF
TRBJ1-1 TRBV29-1 many SVGTLLNTEAF
TRBJ2-4 TRBV30 many AWSVKQPELIAKNIQY
TRBJ2-7 TRBV18 many ASSPLRGYEQY
TRBJ2-1 TRBV20-1 many SAGLAAYNEQF
TRBJ2-3 TRBV9 many ASSVAPLTDTQY